A single sample gave rise to the 10 T cell receptor beta chains below, sequenced in a study of regulatory T cells in long-lasting Graves disease. Time point defined: newly diagnosed GD, antithyroid drugs for less than 3 months. After RNA was extracted from PBMCs, the TCR library was made from it. Library construction for TCR beta used iRepertoire HTBI primers and Arm-PCR of CDR3 regions. TCRdb processed the multiplex PCR reads anew with MiXCR; each CDR3 protein has one entry. The data hold roughly 510,000 distinct CDR3 sequences, with roughly a sixth observed a single time. This sample was shared with a second study, whose subject was T cells in Graves' hyperthyroidism and ophthalmopathy.

The source was peripheral blood mononuclear cells (PBMCs), collected at new diagnosis, from a patient treated with antithyroid drugs. These TCRs come from a man between 18 and 35 years old with Graves disease.

This clonotype showed up many times. The chain joins TRBV20-1 to TRBJ1-5; TRBD1 matches 7 bases. V lost 5 bases to trimming and J lost 8 bases; unmatched junction nucleotides: 9. Germline V gene lookup returns CDR1 DFQATT and CDR2 SNEGSKA (reference sequence). CDR3 length: 13 amino acids. The CDR3 sequence is CSAQGGAMEPQHF. CDR3 nucleotides: TGCAGTGCTCAGGGGGGGGCGATGGAGCCCCAGCATTTT.

This clonotype was observed a handful of times. J is TRBJ2-5 and V is TRBV6-1; D remains ambiguous. V lost 7 bases and J 4 bases, leaving 7 bases between the germline ends. In germline, CDR1 is MNHNS, CDR2 SASEGT. This CDR3 has 11 residues. The CDR3 loop is CASTLSETQYF. CDR3 nucleotide sequence: TGTGCCAGCACCCTATCAGAGACCCAGTACTTC.

As concerns this clonotype: This could be a read error, since a much larger clone is one nucleotide away. This sequence joins TRBV28 and TRBJ2-5; D is tentatively TRBD1 or TRBD2 (5 bases each). The closer fit of TRBJ2-1 to the DNA end suggests the J call may be wrong. The V gene's germline CDR1 is MDHEN and CDR2 SYDVKM. The length of the CDR3 is 17 residues. The CDR3 reads CAGSPTRGPSMDNEQFF. The DNA of the CDR3 is TGTGCCGGCAGTCCGACCCGGGGCCCGAGCATGGACAATGAGCAGTTCTTC.

This rearrangement joins TRBV29-1 to TRBJ2-1, with 7 bases fitting TRBD2. Germline V lookup: CDR1 SQVTM, CDR2 ANQGSEA. Trimming removed 7 bases from V and 0 bases from J; junction bases left unmatched: 6. The CDR3 consists of 14 residues. Written as DNA, the CDR3 is TGCAGCGCCTCCCGGACTAGCTCCTACAATGAGCAGTTCTTC. Protein product: CSASRTSSYNEQFF.

This clonotype was seen only a few times. The V and J genes are TRBV3-1 and TRBJ1-6, with unresolved D. Trimming stripped 1 base from V and 4 bases from J, with 8 bases between. Germline V gene data show CDR1 as LGHDT and CDR2 as YNNKEL (reference sequence). The CDR3 runs 15 residues. CDR3 sequence reads: CASSQVGIYNSPLHF. CDR3 in DNA: TGTGCCAGCAGCCAAGTAGGGATTTATAATTCACCCCTCCACTTT.

This chain uses TRBV7-9 with TRBJ2-5; possibly TRBD1 for D (6 bases). Trimming removed 8 bases at V and 5 bases at J, with 21 bases between. The V gene's germline CDR1 is SEHNR and CDR2 FQNEAQ (reference sequence). The CDR3 spans 15 residues. The CDR3 loop reads CASGGDTRPGETQYF. The CDR3 DNA sequence: TGTGCCAGCGGTGGGGACACACGGCCAGGGGAGACCCAGTACTTC. Using reference TRBV7-9 and TRBJ2-5 for the parts outside the CDR3, the full variable domain is DTGVSQNPRHKITKRGQNVTFRCDPISEHNRLYWYRQTLGQGPEFLTYFQNEAQLEKSRLLSDRFSAERPKGSFSTLEIQRTEQGDSAMYLCASGGDTRPGETQYFGPGTRLLVL.

This clonotype has just a few counts. The V call is TRBV27, the J call TRBJ1-5; perhaps TRBD1 as D (6 bases). The CDR3 is 15 residues long. Germline loops: CDR1 MNHEY, CDR2 SMNVEV (reference sequence). With 3 bases removed from V and 0 bases from J, the gap between germline ends came to 9 bases. The CDR3: CASSFGQFSNQPQHF. DNA of the CDR3: TGTGCCAGCAGTTTCGGACAGTTTAGCAATCAGCCCCAGCATTTT.

This clonotype was picked up many times. The J gene is TRBJ2-7, the V gene TRBV2, with TRBD1 matching 7 bases. This CDR3 contains 15 residues. Germline V gene data show CDR1 as SNHLY and CDR2 as FYNNEI. With V trimmed by 5 bases and J by 5 bases, 12 bases remained unmatched. CDR3 sequence: CASSPHLTGRHEQYF. The CDR3 region has the DNA TGTGCCAGCAGTCCACATTTGACAGGGCGCCACGAGCAGTACTTC.

This chain links TRBV6-1 with TRBJ2-7, with 7 bases lining up with TRBD1. V lost 8 bases and J lost 5; bases outside the gene matches: 12. The CDR3 is made up of 14 amino acids. Germline V lookup: CDR1 MNHNS, CDR2 SASEGT. Here the CDR3 DNA reads TGTGCCAGCCTAGAGACAGGGAAGGTAAACGAGCAGTACTTC. Its translation: CASLETGKVNEQYF.

This clonotype was found a few times. The CDR3 reads CASSSPGRGKETQYF. CDR3 bases: TGTGCCAGCAGTTCTCCGGGGCGGGGTAAAGAGACCCAGTACTTC. The V gene is TRBV6-9, the J gene TRBJ2-1; possibly TRBD2 for D (6 bases). The J call may be in error: the DNA end matches TRBJ2-5 better. Germline CDR1 is MNHGY and CDR2 is SVAAGI. CDR3 length equals 15 residues.